The 23 T cell receptor beta chains presented below share a single source sample, sequenced in a study of T cell responses to AZD1222 COVID-19 vaccine. Method: immunoSEQ multiplex PCR; TCRdb's copy keeps in-frame clones and lacks some. The data contain about 88,000 clones, 75% to 95% of them singletons. The starting material was peripheral blood, obtained 28 days after the second AZD1222 dose. The receptors stem from an adult who received the AZD1222 COVID-19 vaccine.

This chain links TRBV11-2 with TRBJ2-5, with unresolved D. The length of the CDR3 is 12 residues. CDR1 is SGHAT, CDR2 FQNNGV, per germline. V gave up 5 bases and J gave up 0 bases, with 4 bases separating them. The CDR3 DNA follows: TGTGCCAGCAGCCCCAACCAAGAGACCCAGTACTTC. Protein: CASSPNQETQYF.

This clone appeared once. This chain uses TRBV28 with TRBJ1-5, with 7 nucleotides matching TRBD1. V lost 5 bases and J lost 2; bases outside the gene matches: 9. CDR1 MDHEN and CDR2 SYDVKM come from the germline V gene. CDR3 length: 16 amino acids. The CDR3: CASSPTGRGGNQPQHF. CDR3 in DNA: TGTGCCAGCAGTCCCACCGGCAGGGGGGGCAATCAGCCCCAGCATTTT.

This chain uses TRBV19 with TRBJ1-1; D gene unclear. CDR3 length: 14 amino acids. Trimming pared 6 bases from V and 5 bases from J, leaving 16 bases between. Germline V gene lookup returns CDR1 LNHDA and CDR2 SQIVND (reference sequence). The CDR3, as DNA: TGTGCCAGTAGAACCGGGAGGGATCGGACTGAAGCTTTCTTT. Encoded protein: CASRTGRDRTEAFF.

The rearrangement links TRBV28 to TRBJ2-5, with 8 positions matching TRBD1. The CDR3 is made up of 14 amino acids. Germline V gene lookup returns CDR1 MDHEN and CDR2 SYDVKM. V was clipped by 4 bases and J by 2 bases; unmatched bases: 3. The CDR3 region is CASSSDRGQETQYF. The DNA for the CDR3 is TGTGCCAGCAGTTCAGACAGGGGACAAGAGACCCAGTACTTC.

The chain uses TRBV21-1 and TRBJ1-1; the listed D gene, TRBD1, was not tested against the DNA. TRBV21-1 constitutes a pseudogene. This CDR3 has 14 amino acids. CDR3 sequence (DNA): TGTGCCAGCATTTCAGGGGGTAGCGGATTTTTCGGTTTCTTT. It is translated as CASISGGSGFFGFF.

This chain joins TRBV7-3 and TRBJ2-5; D is uncertain. Per the germline V gene, CDR1 is SGHTA and CDR2 is FQGTGA. V lost 6 bases and J lost 5, with 13 bases in between. This CDR3 region has 13 residues. The CDR3 DNA follows: TGTGCCAGCAGTAATGCGGCGACCGAGACCCAGTACTTC. It translates to CASSNAATETQYF.

Written as DNA, the CDR3 is TGTGCCAGCAGCTTGCGTCGGGGGGCTTTCACTGAAGCTTTCTTT. Translated: CASSLRRGAFTEAFF. This sequence joins TRBV5-4 and TRBJ1-1; a weak D match, TRBD1 (6 bases). The V and J ends lost 1 base and 4 bases respectively, with 14 bases between them. This CDR3 is 15 amino acids long. Germline CDR1 and CDR2: SGHNT and YYREEE (reference sequence). Full variable domain (outside the CDR3, taken from reference TRBV5-4 and TRBJ1-1): ETGVTQSPTHLIKTRGQQVTLRCSSQSGHNTVSWYQQALGQGPQFIFQYYREEENGRGNFPPRFSGLQFPNYSSELNVNALELDDSALYLCASSLRRGAFTEAFFGQGTRLTVV.

The V and J genes are TRBV10-2 and TRBJ1-4; unclear D gene. The germline gives CDR1 WSHSY, CDR2 SAAADI. CDR3 length equals 15 residues. Trimming removed 2 bases from V and 0 bases from J, with 7 bases in between. CDR3 sequence: CASSEGRATNEKLFF. The CDR3 DNA is TGCGCCAGCAGTGAGGGCCGGGCAACTAATGAAAAACTGTTTTTT.

The chain is built from TRBV28 and TRBJ2-2; 10 nucleotides agree with TRBD1. The CDR3 contains 14 residues. The J segment lost 2 bases and the V segment lost 10 bases, leaving 4 bases of the junction unmatched. CDR1 and CDR2 (germline): MDHEN, SYDVKM. CDR3 residues: CATGTGENTGELFF. CDR3 DNA: TGTGCCACCGGGACAGGGGAAAACACCGGGGAGCTGTTTTTT.

This chain's CDR3 is CASRRVDTQYF. Written as DNA, the CDR3 is TGTGCCAGCAGGAGGGTAGATACGCAGTATTTT. This chain uses TRBV7-9 with TRBJ2-3; a weak D match, TRBD2 (5 bases). This CDR3 spans 11 amino acids. Between the trimmed V and J ends, which lost 6 bases and 5 bases, there was a span of 6 bases. The germline CDR1 and CDR2 sequences are SEHNR and FQNEAQ (reference sequence).

CDR3 nucleotides: TGTGCCAGCACCGTGACAGGGACGACCGGGGAGCTGTTTTTT. Its protein product is CASTVTGTTGELFF. This chain links TRBV6-5 with TRBJ2-2; TRBD1 matches at 7 bases. With V trimmed by 7 bases and J by 5 bases, 7 bases remained unmatched. Germline V CDR1 and CDR2: MNHEY, SVGAGI. This CDR3 spans 14 amino acids.

The chain uses TRBV9 and TRBJ2-1; TRBD2 matches 9 bases. The ends lost 2 bases at V and 5 bases at J; junction bases unmatched: 11. Per the germline V gene, CDR1 is SGDLS and CDR2 is YYNGEE. This CDR3 contains 17 residues. The CDR3 loop reads CASSVLLSGGVDNEQFF. The DNA of the CDR3 is TGTGCCAGCAGCGTCCTCCTTAGCGGGGGAGTAGACAATGAGCAGTTCTTC.

The chain has TRBV4-2 and TRBJ1-3; 10 bases are shared with TRBD1. The CDR3 contains 17 residues. Germline CDR1 is LGHNA and CDR2 is YNFKEQ. The junction had 7 bases not matched to a gene; V was cut back by 2 bases and J by 3 bases. In DNA, the CDR3 is TGTGCCAGCAGCCAATTAGGACAGGGGGTTGGTGGAAACACCATATATTTT. Translated, it gives CASSQLGQGVGGNTIYF.

This chain links TRBV5-3 with TRBJ1-1; TRBD1 matches at 8 bases. TRBV5-3 is known as an ORF, though its function is uncertain. The trim removed 9 bases at V and 7 bases at J, leaving 8 bases unmatched. There are 12 residues in the CDR3. The CDR3 sequence: CAIPDRDGEAFF. CDR3 nucleotide sequence: TGTGCCATTCCGGACAGGGATGGTGAAGCTTTCTTT.

The chain joins TRBV3-1 (or the pseudogene TRBV3-2) to TRBJ1-5; D is perhaps TRBD1 (6 bases). The ends were cut back, 2 bases at V and 6 bases at J, with 8 bases in the middle. The CDR3 length is 13 residues. Germline CDR1 and CDR2: LGHDT and YNNKEL (reference sequence). CDR3 sequence (DNA): TGTGCCAGCAGCCAAACAGGGATTCAGCCCCAGCATTTT. It yields the protein CASSQTGIQPQHF.

V is TRBV19 and J is TRBJ1-5, with TRBD1 matching over 8 bases. Germline V gives CDR1 LNHDA, CDR2 SQIVND (reference sequence). The J segment lost 7 bases and the V segment lost 5 bases, leaving 4 bases of the junction unmatched. This CDR3 has 13 residues. CDR3 residues: CASSDRDRQPQHF. The CDR3 bases are TGTGCCAGTAGTGACCGGGACAGGCAGCCCCAGCATTTT.

This chain joins TRBV18 and TRBJ1-4; D unclear. CDR3 length: 16 amino acids. CDR1 KGHSH and CDR2 LQKENI come from the germline V gene. Trimming removed 3 bases from V and 0 bases from J, with 11 bases in between. The DNA of the CDR3 is TGTGCCAGCTCACCCCTCCCGGTTGCAACTAATGAAAAACTGTTTTTT. Its protein product is CASSPLPVATNEKLFF.

The rearrangement joins TRBV5-5 to TRBJ1-2; possible D gene TRBD1, 5 bases. Germline values: CDR1 SGHKS, CDR2 YYEKEE (reference sequence). The CDR3 is 14 residues long. Trimming left V 4 bases short and J 3 bases short, with 13 bases between. CDR3 in DNA: TGTGCCAGCAGCCCGACCGGGACGGACTATGGCTACACCTTC. As protein: CASSPTGTDYGYTF.

This clone has only one observation. The gene calls are TRBV19 and TRBJ1-1; D gene unclear. Trimming left V 3 bases short and J 2 bases short, with 4 bases between. The CDR3 is 12 residues long. Germline lookup yields CDR1 LNHDA and CDR2 SQIVND (reference sequence). The CDR3 nucleotides are TGTGCCAGTAGTATTTTTAACACTGAAGCTTTCTTT. It yields the protein CASSIFNTEAFF.

This sequence joins TRBV5-1 and TRBJ1-3; D remains ambiguous. Trimming shortened V by 0 bases and J by 0 bases, and 13 bases separated the two germline ends. Looked up from germline, CDR1 is SGHRS and CDR2 is YFSETQ. This CDR3 region has 17 residues. Written as DNA, the CDR3 is TGCGCCAGCAGCTTGGATCCGGGGTCGAGCTCTGGAAACACCATATATTTT. It yields the protein CASSLDPGSSSGNTIYF. Supplemented by reference TRBV5-1 and TRBJ1-3, the full variable domain reads KAGVTQTPRYLIKTRGQQVTLSCSPISGHRSVSWYQQTPGQGLQFLFEYFSETQRNKGNFPGRFSGRQFSNSRSEMNVSTLELGDSALYLCASSLDPGSSSGNTIYFGEGSWLTVV.

The chain is built from TRBV28 and TRBJ1-1; possible D gene TRBD1, 6 bases. CDR1 and CDR2 (germline): MDHEN, SYDVKM. Trimming removed 6 bases from V and 6 bases from J, with 17 bases in between. The CDR3 sequence is 14 residues long. CDR3 protein: CASRKQGERPEAFF. The CDR3 DNA sequence: TGTGCCAGCAGAAAACAGGGAGAACGTCCTGAAGCTTTCTTT. Supplemented by reference TRBV28 and TRBJ1-1, the full variable domain reads DVKVTQSSRYLVKRTGEKVFLECVQDMDHENMFWYRQDPGLGLRLIYFSYDVKMKEKGDIPEGYSVSREKKERFSLILESASTNQTSMYLCASRKQGERPEAFFGQGTRLTVV.

V usage is TRBV28 and J usage is TRBJ1-3, with 7 bases that match TRBD1. J gave up 0 bases and V 9 bases, and 8 bases lay outside the gene matches. The germline V gene encodes CDR1 MDHEN and CDR2 SYDVKM. The CDR3 totals 15 residues. CDR3 nucleotides: TGTGCCAGTCTCCGGGACAGAGTCTCTGGAAACACCATATATTTT. Translated, it gives CASLRDRVSGNTIYF.

The chain couples TRBV3-1 (or the pseudogene TRBV3-2) to TRBJ1-2, with 7 nucleotides matching TRBD1. This CDR3 has 16 residues. The germline V gene encodes CDR1 LGHDT and CDR2 YNNKEL (reference sequence). Unmatched junction bases numbered 12, after V lost 1 base and J lost 7 bases. The CDR3 nucleotides read TGTGCCAGCAGCCAAGCTTGGGGGATAGGGGGCCCTGGCTACACCTTC. Its translation: CASSQAWGIGGPGYTF.